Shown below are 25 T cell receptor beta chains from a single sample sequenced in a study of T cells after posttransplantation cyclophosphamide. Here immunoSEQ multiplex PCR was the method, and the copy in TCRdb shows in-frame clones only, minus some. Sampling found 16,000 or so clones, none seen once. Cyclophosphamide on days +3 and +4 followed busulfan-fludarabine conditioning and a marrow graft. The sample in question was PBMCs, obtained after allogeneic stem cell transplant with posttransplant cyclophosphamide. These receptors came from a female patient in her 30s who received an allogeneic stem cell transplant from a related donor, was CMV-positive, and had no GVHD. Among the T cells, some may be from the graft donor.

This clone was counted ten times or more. The CDR3 coding sequence is TGTGCCAGCAGCGCCGGGACAGGGTTATGGCAGCCCCAGCATTTT. Its protein is CASSAGTGLWQPQHF. The chain joins TRBV2 to TRBJ1-5; 9 bases are shared with TRBD1. This CDR3 comprises 15 residues. The junction had 10 bases not matched to a gene; V was cut back by 6 bases and J by 7 bases. The V gene's germline CDR1 is SNHLY and CDR2 FYNNEI.

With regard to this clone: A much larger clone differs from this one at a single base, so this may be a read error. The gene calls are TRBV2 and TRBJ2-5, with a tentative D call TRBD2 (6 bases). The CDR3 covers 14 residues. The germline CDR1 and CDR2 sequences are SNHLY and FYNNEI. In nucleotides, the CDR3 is TGTGCCAGCATAGACCTGAGAGGAGGGGAGACCCAGCACTTC. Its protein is CASIDLRGGETQHF.

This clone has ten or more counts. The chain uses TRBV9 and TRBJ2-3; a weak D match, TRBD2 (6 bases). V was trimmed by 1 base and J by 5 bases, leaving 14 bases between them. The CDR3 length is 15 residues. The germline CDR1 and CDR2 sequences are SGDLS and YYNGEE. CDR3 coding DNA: TGTGCCAGCAGCGTACGGACGGGAGAGATAGATACGCAGTATTTT. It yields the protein CASSVRTGEIDTQYF.

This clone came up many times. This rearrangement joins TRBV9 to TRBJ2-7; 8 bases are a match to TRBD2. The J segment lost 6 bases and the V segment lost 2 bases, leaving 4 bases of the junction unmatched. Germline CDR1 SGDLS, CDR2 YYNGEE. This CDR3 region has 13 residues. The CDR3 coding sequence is TGTGCCAGCAGCGTTTACGGGACTAGCGAGCAGTACTTC. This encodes CASSVYGTSEQYF.

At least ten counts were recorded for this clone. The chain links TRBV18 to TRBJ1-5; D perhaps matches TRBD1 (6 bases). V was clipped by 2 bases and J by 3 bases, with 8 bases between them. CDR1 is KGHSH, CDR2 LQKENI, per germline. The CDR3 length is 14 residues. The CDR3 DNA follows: TGTGCCAGCTCACCAGGGGGCAACAATCAGCCCCAGCATTTT. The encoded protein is CASSPGGNNQPQHF.

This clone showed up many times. The CDR3 sequence is CASSPQAVTLNTGELFF. The DNA for the CDR3 is TGTGCCAGCTCACCACAAGCGGTGACATTGAACACCGGGGAGCTGTTTTTT. The chain has TRBV18 and TRBJ2-2; TRBD2 is a possible D gene (5 bases). CDR1 KGHSH and CDR2 LQKENI come from the germline V gene. V lost 1 base and J 1 base, leaving 13 bases between the germline ends. CDR3 size: 17 residues.

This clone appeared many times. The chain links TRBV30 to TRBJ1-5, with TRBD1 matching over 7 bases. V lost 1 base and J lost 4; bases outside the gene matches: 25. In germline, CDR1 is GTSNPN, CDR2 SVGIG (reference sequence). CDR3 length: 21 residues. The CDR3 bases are TGTGCCTGGAGTGCCCTCCAACCTAATCCGGGACAGAGTTACGAAAATCAGCCCCAGCATTTT. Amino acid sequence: CAWSALQPNPGQSYENQPQHF.

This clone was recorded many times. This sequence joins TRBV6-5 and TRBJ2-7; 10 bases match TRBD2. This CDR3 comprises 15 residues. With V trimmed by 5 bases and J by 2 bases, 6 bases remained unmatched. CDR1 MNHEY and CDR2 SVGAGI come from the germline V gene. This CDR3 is CASSRGLAGAYEQYF. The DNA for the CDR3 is TGTGCCAGCAGTCGTGGCCTAGCGGGAGCCTACGAGCAGTACTTC.

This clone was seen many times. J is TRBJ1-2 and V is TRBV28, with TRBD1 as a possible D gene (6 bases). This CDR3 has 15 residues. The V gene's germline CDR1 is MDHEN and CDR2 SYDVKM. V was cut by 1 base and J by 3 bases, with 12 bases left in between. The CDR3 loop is CASSLLQGRYYGYTF. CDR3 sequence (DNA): TGTGCCAGCAGTTTATTACAGGGAAGGTACTATGGCTACACCTTC.

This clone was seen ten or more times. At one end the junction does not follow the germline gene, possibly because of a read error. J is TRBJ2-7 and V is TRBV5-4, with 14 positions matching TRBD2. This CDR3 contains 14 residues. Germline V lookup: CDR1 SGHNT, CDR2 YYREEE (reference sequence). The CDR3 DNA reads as TGTGCCAGCAGCTTGGAGACTAGCGGGAGGGGCCCAAACTTC. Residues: CASSLETSGRGPNF.

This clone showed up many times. Here the CDR3 DNA reads TGCGCCAGCAGCTTGGTCCCCGGGACATCCCAGCCCCAGCATTTT. Translating gives CASSLVPGTSQPQHF. V gene TRBV5-1 combines with J gene TRBJ1-5, with a weak D call TRBD1 (6 bases). With 0 bases removed from V and 7 bases from J, the gap between germline ends came to 14 bases. The CDR3 covers 15 residues. From germline, CDR1 is SGHRS and CDR2 YFSETQ.

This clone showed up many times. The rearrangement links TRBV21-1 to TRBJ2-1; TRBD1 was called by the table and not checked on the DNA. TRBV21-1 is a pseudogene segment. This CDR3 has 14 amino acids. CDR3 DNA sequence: TGTGCCAGCAGCGGACAGAGGCTCTACAATGAGCAGTTCTTC. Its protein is CASSGQRLYNEQFF.

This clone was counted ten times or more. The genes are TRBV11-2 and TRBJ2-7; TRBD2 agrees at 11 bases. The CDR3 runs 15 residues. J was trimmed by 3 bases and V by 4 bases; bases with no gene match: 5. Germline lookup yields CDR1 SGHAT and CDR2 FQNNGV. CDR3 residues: CASSYEGLADYEQYF. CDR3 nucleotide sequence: TGTGCCAGCAGCTACGAGGGACTAGCGGACTACGAGCAGTACTTC.

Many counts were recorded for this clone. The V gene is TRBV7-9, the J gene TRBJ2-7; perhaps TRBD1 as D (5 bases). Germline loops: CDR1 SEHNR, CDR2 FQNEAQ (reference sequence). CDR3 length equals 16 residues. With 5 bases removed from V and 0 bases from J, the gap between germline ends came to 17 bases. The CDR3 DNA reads TGTGCCAGCAGCCTAAACACAGGTCGTCTCTCCTACGAGCAGTACTTC. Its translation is CASSLNTGRLSYEQYF.

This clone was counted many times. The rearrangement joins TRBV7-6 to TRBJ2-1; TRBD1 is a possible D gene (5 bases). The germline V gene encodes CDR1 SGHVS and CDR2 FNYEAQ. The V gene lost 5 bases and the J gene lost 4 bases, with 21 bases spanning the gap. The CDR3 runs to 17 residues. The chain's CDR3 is CASSHDLQGSPYNEQFF. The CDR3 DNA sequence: TGTGCCAGCAGCCATGATCTTCAGGGATCACCGTACAATGAGCAGTTCTTC. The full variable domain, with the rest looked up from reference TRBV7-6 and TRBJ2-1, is GAGVSQSPRYKVTKRGQDVALRCDPISGHVSLYWYRQALGQGPEFLTYFNYEAQQDKSGLPNDRFSAERPEGSISTLTIQRTEQRDSAMYRCASSHDLQGSPYNEQFFGPGTRLTVL.

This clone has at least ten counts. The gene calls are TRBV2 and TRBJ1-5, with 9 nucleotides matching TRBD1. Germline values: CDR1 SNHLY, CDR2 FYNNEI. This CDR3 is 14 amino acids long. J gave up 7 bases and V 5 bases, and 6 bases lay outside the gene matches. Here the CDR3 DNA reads TGTGCCAGCAGTTACAGGGGGCTGGGGCAGCCCCAGCATTTT. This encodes CASSYRGLGQPQHF.

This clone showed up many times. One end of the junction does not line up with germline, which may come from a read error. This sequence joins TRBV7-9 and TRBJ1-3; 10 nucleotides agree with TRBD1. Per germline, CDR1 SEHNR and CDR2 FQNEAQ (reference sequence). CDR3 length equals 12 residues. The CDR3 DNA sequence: TGTGCCAGCAGCCTAAATCCCGGGACAGGGGCATTT. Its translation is CASSLNPGTGAF.

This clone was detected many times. The CDR3 bases are TGTGCCAGTTCAGACTCCAGGGGGTTGGGGGAGTATTTT. Translation: CASSDSRGLGEYF. The gene calls are TRBV27 and TRBJ2-3, with 7 nucleotides matching TRBD1. Germline V CDR1 and CDR2: MNHEY, SMNVEV (reference sequence). V was pared by 9 bases and J by 13 bases, with 16 bases of the junction left unmatched. The CDR3 covers 13 residues.

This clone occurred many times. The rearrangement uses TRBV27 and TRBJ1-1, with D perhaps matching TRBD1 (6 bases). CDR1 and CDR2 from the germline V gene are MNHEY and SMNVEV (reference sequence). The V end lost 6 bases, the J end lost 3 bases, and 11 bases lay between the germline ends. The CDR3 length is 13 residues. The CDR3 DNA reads TGTGCCAGCAGCACAGGGAGGGACACTGAAGCTTTCTTT. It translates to CASSTGRDTEAFF.

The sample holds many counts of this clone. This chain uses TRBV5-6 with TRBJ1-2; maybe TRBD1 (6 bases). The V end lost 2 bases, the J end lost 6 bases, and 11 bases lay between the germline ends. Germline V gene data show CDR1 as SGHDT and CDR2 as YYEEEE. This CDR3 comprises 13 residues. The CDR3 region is CASSFIQGDGYTF. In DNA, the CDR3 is TGTGCCAGCAGCTTCATACAGGGCGATGGCTACACCTTC.

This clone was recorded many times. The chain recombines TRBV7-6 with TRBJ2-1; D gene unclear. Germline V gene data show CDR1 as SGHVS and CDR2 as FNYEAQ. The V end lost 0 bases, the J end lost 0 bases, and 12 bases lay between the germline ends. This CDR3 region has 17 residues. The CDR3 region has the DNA TGTGCCAGCAGCTTAGCGGAGCACTTTAGCTCCTACAATGAGCAGTTCTTC. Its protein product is CASSLAEHFSSYNEQFF.

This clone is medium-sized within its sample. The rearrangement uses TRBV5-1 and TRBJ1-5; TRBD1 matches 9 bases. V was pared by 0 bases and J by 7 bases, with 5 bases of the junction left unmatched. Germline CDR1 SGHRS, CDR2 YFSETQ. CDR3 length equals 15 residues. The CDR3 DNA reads TGCGCCAGCAGCTTGGGGACAGGGGCAAGCCAGCCCCAGCATTTT. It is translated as CASSLGTGASQPQHF. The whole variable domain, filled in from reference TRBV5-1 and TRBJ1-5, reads KAGVTQTPRYLIKTRGQQVTLSCSPISGHRSVSWYQQTPGQGLQFLFEYFSETQRNKGNFPGRFSGRQFSNSRSEMNVSTLELGDSALYLCASSLGTGASQPQHFGDGTRLSIL.

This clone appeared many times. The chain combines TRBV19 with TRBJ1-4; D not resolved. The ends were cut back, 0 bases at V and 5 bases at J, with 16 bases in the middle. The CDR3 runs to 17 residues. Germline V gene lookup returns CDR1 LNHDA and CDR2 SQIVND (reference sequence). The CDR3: CASSIDPARGLNEKLFF. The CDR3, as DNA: TGTGCCAGTAGTATAGACCCGGCGCGAGGGTTGAATGAAAAACTGTTTTTT.

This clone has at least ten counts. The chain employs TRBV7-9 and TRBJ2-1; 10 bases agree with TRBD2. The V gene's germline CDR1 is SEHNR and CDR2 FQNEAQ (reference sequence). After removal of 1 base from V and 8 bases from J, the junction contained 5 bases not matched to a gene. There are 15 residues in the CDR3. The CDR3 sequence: CASSLVPSGSYEQFF. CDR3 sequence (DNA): TGTGCCAGCAGCTTAGTCCCTAGCGGGAGCTATGAGCAGTTCTTC.

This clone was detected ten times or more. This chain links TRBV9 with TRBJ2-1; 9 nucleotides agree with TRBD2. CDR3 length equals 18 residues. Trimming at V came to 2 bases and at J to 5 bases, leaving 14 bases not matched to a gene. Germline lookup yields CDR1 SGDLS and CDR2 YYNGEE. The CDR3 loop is CASSVKRAGGPEHNEQFF. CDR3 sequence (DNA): TGTGCCAGCAGCGTTAAGCGGGCGGGAGGGCCGGAACACAATGAGCAGTTCTTC.